Detailed here is one TCR beta chain. What it recognizes is unknown. This CDR3 region has 13 residues. V was trimmed by 1 base and J by 5 bases, leaving 10 bases between them. Per germline, CDR1 SGHNT and CDR2 YYREEE (reference sequence). The data are from a study of siplizumab effects on memory and regulatory T cells. Study outcomes and limitations: Poor capture below about 10^-5 frequency left most alloreactive clones unmapped to unstimulated subsets. Suppression by proliferating Tregs derived from siplizumab cultures was not verified. Among sequences traceable to unstimulated CD4+ memory cells, alloreactive ones were significantly reduced by siplizumab.

Roughly 1.1 x 10^5 TCR templates were measured in each sample. Profiled with immunoSEQ multiplex PCR; TCRdb holds only in-frame clones, not every one. The sample shows 55,000 to 65,000 clones, approximately 97% of them seen only once. This chain uses TRBV5-4 with TRBJ2-7; D is uncertain. The clonotype comes from a human donor in good health. Sequencing input: naive CD8+ T cells sorted from blood. The DNA of the CDR3 is TGTGCCAGCAGCTTGTTTCGTACAGACGAGCAGTACTTC. Encoded protein: CASSLFRTDEQYF.